These T cell receptor beta chains were read from a single sample in a study of tumor and adjacent non-tumor tissue in lung cancer. TCRdb analysed the multiplex PCR reads with MiXCR anew, one entry per CDR3 protein. In the table there are about 200,000 distinct CDR3 sequences, around 71% of which are singletons. Sequenced input: lung tumor tissue. Every receptor here comes from a man between 60 and 70 years old with non-small cell lung cancer. Each CDR3 is given with its conserved first and last residue. A D gene is named only where the DNA matches it firmly. A row's size may be missing; if present it is once, few, many or a size class.

NA,NA,TRBV5-1,TRBJ2-7,CASSLGSGTYEQYF,TGCGCCAGCAGCTTGGGGTCCGGAACCTACGAGCAGTACTTC
many,TRBD1,TRBV29-1,TRBJ2-2,CSGLGTGVTGELFF,TGCAGCGGGCTTGGGACAGGGGTCACCGGGGAGCTGTTTTTT
NA,NA,TRBV12-3/TRBV12-4,TRBJ1-1,CPSSKGGGSTEAFF,TGTCCCAGCAGTAAAGGGGGAGGGAGCACTGAAGCCTTCTTT
NA,NA,TRBV29-1,TRBJ1-1,CSGREVRVFF,TGCAGCGGGCGGGAGGTTAGGGTTTTCTTT
NA,NA,TRBV12-3/TRBV12-4,TRBJ2-7,CASRVGTSVTYEQYF,TGTGCCAGCAGAGTCGGGACGTCGGTCACCTACGAGCAGTACTTC
NA,NA,TRBV5-4,TRBJ2-7,CARSLRSGLSYEQYF,TGTGCTAGGAGCTTAAGGTCGGGACTTTCATACGAGCAGTACTTC
NA,NA,TRBV19,TRBJ2-2,CASRLDSRGTGELFF,TGTGCCAGTAGACTGGACTCTCGGGGGACCGGGGAGCTGTTTTTT
few,NA,TRBV24-1,TRBJ2-2,CATRKGFTGELFF,TGTGCCACACGCAAAGGGTTCACCGGGGAGCTGTTTTTT
NA,NA,TRBV6-9,TRBJ2-2,CASSYQGKWTAELFF,TGTGCCAGCAGTTATCAGGGGAAGTGGACTGCGGAGCTGTTTTTT
NA,NA,TRBV6-5,TRBJ2-2,CASRFRCTGELFF,TGTGCCAGCAGATTCCGGTGCACCGGGGAGCTGTTTTTT
once,TRBD2,TRBV10-2,TRBJ2-1,CASSLSGRAWEQLF,TGCGCCAGCAGCCTAAGCGGGAGGGCCTGGGAGCAGCTCTTC
NA,NA,TRBV20-1,TRBJ2-7,CSASPGQPDEQYF,TGCAGTGCTAGCCCCGGACAGCCGGACGAGCAGTACTTC
NA,TRBD1,TRBV20-1,TRBJ1-6,CSVSLDRGRYSPLHF,TGCAGTGTTAGTCTGGACAGGGGGCGGTATTCACCCCTCCACTTT
few,NA,TRBV5-6,TRBJ2-4,CASSKGSTRDIQYF,TGTGCCAGCAGCAAAGGGTCCACCAGGGACATTCAGTACTTC
few,TRBD1,TRBV4-3,TRBJ2-7,CASSRGQGGTGEQYF,TGCGCCAGCAGCCGGGGACAGGGGGGAACCGGCGAGCAGTACTTC
few,TRBD1,TRBV6-1,TRBJ1-1,CASSVAGVEGAKAFF,TGTGCCAGCAGTGTAGCGGGGGTGGAGGGGGCTAAAGCTTTCTTT
few,NA,TRBV7-9,TRBJ2-1,CASRVDWTTNEQFF,TGTGCCAGCAGGGTGGACTGGACGACCAATGAGCAGTTCTTC
NA,NA,TRBV5-6,TRBJ2-6,CASSLIPRSGADVLTF,TGTGCCAGCAGCCTAATTCCCCGCTCTGGGGCCGACGTCCTGACTTTC
NA,NA,TRBV6-1,TRBJ1-2,CASSEKGGLNYGYTF,TGTGCCAGCAGTGAAAAGGGGGGACTCAACTATGGCTACACCTTC
few,NA,TRBV28,TRBJ1-3,CASSLLRSSGNTIYF,TGTGCCAGCAGTTTACTTCGGAGCTCTGGAAACACCATATATTTT
NA,NA,TRBV20-1,TRBJ1-1,CIASDGLNTGAFF,TGCATTGCTTCGGACGGCTTGAACACTGGAGCTTTCTTT
NA,NA,TRBV6-5,TRBJ1-3,CASSGRSSGNTIYF,TGTGCCAGTTCAGGACGGAGCTCTGGAAACACCATATATTTT
NA,NA,TRBV28,TRBJ2-7,CASSFDGRPYEQYF,TGTGCCAGCAGTTTCGACGGCCGTCCCTACGAGCAGTACTTC
NA,NA,TRBV5-4,TRBJ2-2,CASSFDQLSTGELFF,TGTGCCAGCAGCTTTGATCAACTTTCCACCGGGGAGCTGTTTTTT
NA,NA,TRBV20-1,TRBJ1-2,CSNIGGNYGYTF,TGCAGTAATATCGGGGGGAACTATGGCTACACCTTC
NA,NA,TRBV4-3,TRBJ2-1,CAISPRWGPNEQFF,TGCGCCATCAGCCCAAGATGGGGCCCGAATGAGCAGTTCTTC
NA,TRBD2,TRBV20-1,TRBJ2-5,CSARGGRVTSGKVAETKYF,TGCAGTGCTAGAGGGGGTAGAGTCACTAGCGGGAAGGTTGCAGAGACCAAGTACTTC
many,TRBD1,TRBV12-5,TRBJ2-3,CASDAGTARALDTQYF,TGTGCTAGTGATGCCGGGACAGCCCGGGCATTAGATACGCAGTATTTT
NA,TRBD2,TRBV5-4,TRBJ2-5,CASSLVAGVETRYF,TGTGCCAGCAGCCTCGTAGCGGGGGTTGAGACCCGGTACTTC
NA,NA,TRBV11-2,TRBJ2-1,CASSSAFCSEQFF,TGTGCCAGCAGCTCTGCTTTTTGCAGTGAGCAGTTCTTC